This TCR beta chain was documented in a study of control samples from healthy donors and cancer patients. CDR1 and CDR2 from the germline V gene are SGDLS and YYNGEE. The trim removed 4 bases at V and 6 bases at J, leaving 4 bases unmatched. The length of the CDR3 is 15 residues. The repertoire was sequenced with immunoSEQ multiplex PCR; TCRdb's copy has only in-frame clones and lacks some. Of around 150,000 clones in the sample, roughly 94% were seen once. Sequenced sample: blood. The sequence derives from a woman aged 40 to 49 in good health. The V and J genes are TRBV9 and TRBJ2-2; 12 bases agree with TRBD2. The CDR3 loop reads CASSPGLAGSGELFF. The CDR3 region has the DNA TGTGCCAGCAGCCCAGGACTAGCGGGATCCGGGGAGCTGTTTTTT.